Below, 27 T cell receptor beta chains from the same sample are listed, as sequenced in a study of Tregs in tolerant kidney transplant recipients (dated by TCRdb to about 2019). The library came from the immunoSEQ multiplex PCR assay. In TCRdb, the immuneACCESS table is reduced to in-frame sequences with V and J assigned. These tables do not hold every clone; where another copy was compared, an unresolved V gene accounts for under half, and the others remain unexplained. In all, the sample holds 75,000 to 100,000 clones, and more than 90% of those were seen once. Clones ranked in the top ten supply over 4% of the sample. What was sequenced was CD8+ T cells from blood. Source of these receptors: a human donor in good health.

The gene calls are TRBV6-1 and TRBJ1-1; D not resolved. Germline V CDR1 and CDR2: MNHNS, SASEGT. The CDR3 runs to 15 residues. Trimming removed 6 bases at V and 0 bases at J, with 14 bases between. The CDR3 here is CASSESALMNTEAFF. CDR3 DNA: TGTGCCAGCAGCGAGAGCGCGTTAATGAACACTGAAGCTTTCTTT.

The chain is built from TRBV11-2 and TRBJ2-3; D not certain. CDR1 is SGHAT, CDR2 FQNNGV, per germline. The CDR3 has 16 residues. The germline V and J ends were trimmed by 0 bases and 6 bases, with 16 bases remaining between them. CDR3 protein: CASSLERALMQDTQYF. The CDR3 DNA reads TGTGCCAGCAGCTTAGAACGTGCTCTTATGCAGGATACGCAGTATTTT.

V usage is TRBV6-1 and J usage is TRBJ1-1; D is unclear. The germline gives CDR1 MNHNS, CDR2 SASEGT. This CDR3 region has 15 residues. Between the trimmed V and J ends, which lost 2 bases and 4 bases, there was a span of 14 bases. The CDR3 nucleotides are TGTGCCAGCAGTGAATGGGTCATGCAACCCACTGAAGCTTTCTTT. Translated: CASSEWVMQPTEAFF.

V is TRBV4-2 and J is TRBJ2-7; TRBD2 agrees at 7 bases. The CDR3 contains 15 residues. V shed 4 bases and J 2 bases; nucleotides not matched to a gene: 8. Germline V gene lookup returns CDR1 LGHNA and CDR2 YNFKEQ. In DNA, the CDR3 is TGTGCCAGCAGCCTCCCCGGGGAGGGCCCCTACGAGCAGTACTTC. Translation: CASSLPGEGPYEQYF.

The rearrangement joins TRBV21-1 to TRBJ2-5; the table's D gene call, TRBD1, was not cross checked with the DNA. The end of the DNA is better explained by TRBJ2-7, so the J call may be wrong. TRBV21-1 is flagged as a pseudogene. The CDR3 loop spans 16 amino acids. CDR3 region: CASSKVLGARSYEQYF. The DNA for the CDR3 is TGTGCCAGCAGCAAAGTTTTGGGGGCTCGGTCCTACGAGCAGTACTTC.

J is TRBJ1-6 and V is TRBV9, with D possibly being TRBD1 (5 bases). CDR1 is SGDLS and CDR2 is YYNGEE in the germline V gene. The CDR3 spans 18 residues. V was trimmed by 0 bases and J by 9 bases, leaving 22 bases between them. DNA for the CDR3: TGTGCCAGCAGCGTAGCCCCTGCCTCCGGGGAAAGGGGTTCACCCCTCCACTTT. This translates into CASSVAPASGERGSPLHF.

The J gene is TRBJ2-7, the V gene TRBV7-9; D gene unclear. Germline V CDR1 and CDR2: SEHNR, FQNEAQ (reference sequence). V was clipped by 5 bases and J by 3 bases, with 5 bases between them. The CDR3 covers 11 residues. The CDR3 coding sequence is TGTGCCAGCAGCAAAGGCTACGAGCAGTACTTC. This gives the protein CASSKGYEQYF.

The rearrangement joins TRBV7-6 to TRBJ2-7; TRBD2 matches 10 bases. The CDR3 contains 15 residues. Germline-derived CDR1 and CDR2 are SGHVS and FNYEAQ. V gave up 4 bases and J gave up 2 bases; unmatched junction bases: 5. CDR3 coding DNA: TGTGCCAGCAGCTCATGGACTAGCGGCGCCTACGAGCAGTACTTC. It yields the protein CASSSWTSGAYEQYF.

This chain uses TRBV4-1 with TRBJ1-2; D perhaps matches TRBD1 (6 bases). V was clipped by 0 bases and J by 6 bases, with 14 bases between them. CDR1 MGHRA and CDR2 YSYEKL come from the germline V gene. The CDR3 totals 15 residues. The CDR3 loop reads CASSQDPNRDHGYTF. DNA of the CDR3: TGCGCCAGCAGCCAAGATCCTAACAGGGACCATGGCTACACCTTC.

The chain combines TRBV19 with TRBJ2-2; the match to TRBD1 covers 7 bases. V lost 5 bases to trimming and J lost 5 bases; unmatched junction nucleotides: 8. Germline values: CDR1 LNHDA, CDR2 SQIVND (reference sequence). This CDR3 is built from 15 residues. The CDR3 nucleotides are TGTGCCAGTAGTGCAGACAGGGAAGGGACCGGGGAGCTGTTTTTT. Translating gives CASSADREGTGELFF.

This sequence joins TRBV6-6 and TRBJ1-1; the D gene is possibly TRBD1 (5 bases). Looked up from germline, CDR1 is MNHNY and CDR2 is SVGAGI (reference sequence). The CDR3 totals 13 residues. The V end was cut by 7 bases, the J end by 4 bases, with 13 bases between. This CDR3 is CASTYGGGTEAFF. CDR3 nucleotide sequence: TGTGCCAGCACCTACGGGGGGGGCACTGAAGCTTTCTTT.

The chain's CDR3 is CASSFSPGTNTEAFF. CDR3 DNA sequence: TGTGCCAGCAGCTTCAGTCCGGGGACGAACACTGAAGCTTTCTTT. This chain links TRBV5-6 with TRBJ1-1; possible D gene TRBD1, 5 bases. The V end lost 2 bases, the J end lost 1 base, and 12 bases lay between the germline ends. The CDR3 is 15 residues long. Per the germline V gene, CDR1 is SGHDT and CDR2 is YYEEEE.

This chain joins TRBV5-6 and TRBJ1-2; D is unclear. The CDR3 length is 16 residues. Germline CDR1 is SGHDT and CDR2 is YYEEEE. Trimming removed 4 bases from V and 3 bases from J, with 19 bases in between. The CDR3 sequence: CASSQTAFRIDYGYTF. DNA of the CDR3: TGTGCCAGCAGCCAAACTGCTTTTAGGATCGACTATGGCTACACCTTC.

This rearrangement joins TRBV9 to TRBJ1-2, with D maybe TRBD1 (6 bases). The CDR3 is 15 residues long. Trimming took 0 bases from V and 3 from J, leaving 12 bases between them. Germline V CDR1 and CDR2: SGDLS, YYNGEE. The CDR3 protein is CASSVEQTGHYGYTF. The DNA for the CDR3 is TGTGCCAGCAGCGTAGAACAGACAGGTCACTATGGCTACACCTTC.

The chain uses TRBV7-2 and TRBJ2-7; 14 bases align to TRBD2. Unmatched junction bases numbered 2, after V lost 5 bases and J lost 2 bases. Germline loops: CDR1 SGHTA, CDR2 FQGNSA. This CDR3 has 15 amino acids. In nucleotides, the CDR3 is TGTGCCAGCAGCCCGGGACTAGCGGGAGCCTACGAGCAGTACTTC. It codes for CASSPGLAGAYEQYF.

V usage is TRBV4-1 and J usage is TRBJ2-7; TRBD2 might be the D (5 bases). Germline CDR1 is MGHRA and CDR2 is YSYEKL. This CDR3 contains 13 residues. V was pared by 1 base and J by 6 bases, with 10 bases between. CDR3: CASSQGTAGEQYF. CDR3 in DNA: TGCGCCAGCAGCCAAGGGACCGCGGGCGAGCAGTACTTC.

The chain uses TRBV27 and TRBJ2-1; D gene unclear. The CDR3 covers 16 residues. Germline loops: CDR1 MNHEY, CDR2 SMNVEV (reference sequence). Trimming left V 3 bases short and J 2 bases short, with 14 bases between. CDR3 nucleotides: TGTGCCAGCAGTTTCTCGGGCCACCTTACCTACAATGAGCAGTTCTTC. It yields the protein CASSFSGHLTYNEQFF.

This chain joins TRBV7-9 and TRBJ1-3, with 7 positions matching TRBD1. The trim removed 2 bases at V and 3 bases at J, leaving 13 bases unmatched. Germline assignment: CDR1 SEHNR and CDR2 FQNEAQ (reference sequence). The CDR3 is 18 residues long. This chain's CDR3 is CASSLYYITGAIGNTIYF. DNA for the CDR3: TGTGCCAGCAGCTTATATTACATAACAGGGGCTATTGGAAACACCATATATTTT.

The chain carries TRBV9 and TRBJ2-5, with 10 positions matching TRBD1. J was trimmed by 5 bases and V by 0 bases; bases with no gene match: 4. Germline V lookup: CDR1 SGDLS, CDR2 YYNGEE. The CDR3 covers 15 residues. The chain's CDR3 is CASSVGQGAGETQYF. CDR3 sequence (DNA): TGTGCCAGCAGCGTAGGACAGGGGGCAGGGGAGACCCAGTACTTC.

The V gene is TRBV5-1, the J gene TRBJ1-4, with 7 bases identical to TRBD1. The CDR3 length is 13 residues. Germline V gene lookup returns CDR1 SGHRS and CDR2 YFSETQ. V shed 5 bases and J 5 bases; nucleotides not matched to a gene: 3. The CDR3 region has the DNA TGCGCCAGCAGGCCGACAGGGAATGAAAAACTGTTTTTT. It specifies CASRPTGNEKLFF. The variable domain in full, with the rest retrieved from reference TRBV5-1 and TRBJ1-4, is KAGVTQTPRYLIKTRGQQVTLSCSPISGHRSVSWYQQTPGQGLQFLFEYFSETQRNKGNFPGRFSGRQFSNSRSEMNVSTLELGDSALYLCASRPTGNEKLFFGSGTQLSVL.

This clone was seen only a few times. V usage is TRBV9 and J usage is TRBJ2-7; D is possibly TRBD1 (6 bases). V shed 3 bases and J shed 5 bases, with 15 bases lying between them. CDR1 SGDLS and CDR2 YYNGEE come from the germline V gene. The CDR3 consists of 14 residues. CDR3 sequence (DNA): TGTGCCAGCAGCGCCCGAACAGGGAACCACGAGCAGTACTTC. Translating gives CASSARTGNHEQYF.

This clone was detected once. This CDR3 is CASSPGGPYEQYF. The CDR3 region has the DNA TGTGCCAGCAGCCCCGGAGGGCCCTACGAGCAGTACTTC. The J gene is TRBJ2-7, the V gene TRBV5-4, with a possible D match to TRBD2 (6 bases). CDR3 size: 13 residues. Germline lookup yields CDR1 SGHNT and CDR2 YYREEE (reference sequence). Trimming left V 4 bases short and J 2 bases short, with 10 bases between.

The chain has TRBV2 and TRBJ1-2; D remains ambiguous. V lost 7 bases to trimming and J lost 6 bases, with 12 bases between them. The germline CDR1 and CDR2 sequences are SNHLY and FYNNEI. This CDR3 contains 12 residues. CDR3 protein: CASNRGPDGYTF. The DNA of the CDR3 is TGTGCCAGCAATCGAGGACCAGATGGCTACACCTTC.

The gene calls are TRBV6-1 and TRBJ1-1; D is undetermined. Germline V gene lookup returns CDR1 MNHNS and CDR2 SASEGT. The CDR3 has 11 amino acids. Trimming took 6 bases from V and 3 from J, leaving 5 bases between them. The CDR3 sequence: CASRVYTEAFF. The CDR3 DNA sequence: TGTGCCAGCAGGGTGTACACTGAAGCTTTCTTT.

This chain links TRBV2 with TRBJ1-2; D not certain. Trimming pared 6 bases from V and 7 bases from J, leaving 21 bases between. The CDR3 is made up of 15 amino acids. Germline CDR1 SNHLY, CDR2 FYNNEI. The CDR3 loop reads CASRVDRARASGYTF. The CDR3 bases are TGTGCCAGCAGGGTTGACCGGGCAAGGGCTTCTGGCTACACCTTC.

This chain uses TRBV4-1 with TRBJ1-1; D might be TRBD1 (5 bases). The germline gives CDR1 MGHRA, CDR2 YSYEKL. Trimming removed 5 bases from V and 0 bases from J, with 22 bases in between. The CDR3 is 18 residues long. The CDR3 is CASSYQLFVQEMNTEAFF. Written as DNA, the CDR3 is TGCGCCAGCAGCTACCAACTCTTTGTACAGGAGATGAACACTGAAGCTTTCTTT.

The V gene is TRBV10-3, the J gene TRBJ2-5; 13 nucleotides line up with TRBD2. J was trimmed by 1 base and V by 10 bases; bases with no gene match: 6. This CDR3 is 15 amino acids long. Germline CDR1 is ENHRY and CDR2 is SYGVKD. The CDR3 protein is CATGTSGTPQETQYF. As DNA, the CDR3 is TGTGCCACTGGGACTAGCGGGACCCCCCAAGAGACCCAGTACTTC.